The 21 T cell receptor beta chains in this list originate from one sample, sequenced in a study of blood T cells in healthy people across ages. A J-beta primer mix and a sample-barcoded 5' primer were used in a second PCR of roughly 6 to 12 cycles. Via MiXCR, TCRdb re-called the 5' RACE reads, giving one row per CDR3 protein. The repertoire holds about 680,000 distinct CDR3 sequences, with 49% as singletons. The sample comprised blood. The receptors come from a woman aged 55 to 70 in good health.

This clonotype has a handful of counts. The chain has TRBV14 and TRBJ2-7, with D possibly TRBD1 on 6 matching bases. The V gene lost 3 bases and the J gene lost 2 bases, with 14 bases spanning the gap. CDR1 is SGHDN, CDR2 FVKESK, per germline. This CDR3 has 15 amino acids. This chain's CDR3 is CASSHSGTLAYEQYF. The CDR3 DNA follows: TGTGCCAGCAGCCATTCCGGGACATTGGCCTACGAGCAGTACTTC.

This chain uses TRBV20-1 with TRBJ2-1, with D unclear. The V and J ends lost 3 bases and 2 bases respectively, with 8 bases between them. This CDR3 region has 13 residues. CDR1 is DFQATT and CDR2 is SNEGSKA in the germline V gene (reference sequence). The CDR3 DNA reads as TGCAGTGCTAGTGCCAGCACCTACAATGAGCAGTTCTTC. It is translated as CSASASTYNEQFF.

CDR3 protein: CASSLLGYNEQYF. The CDR3 DNA sequence: TGTGCCAGCAGCCTACTCGGGTACAATGAGCAGTACTTC. The V gene is TRBV7-2, the J gene TRBJ2-5; D is undetermined. CDR3 size: 13 residues. Germline V gene data show CDR1 as SGHTA and CDR2 as FQGNSA. V lost 5 bases to trimming and J lost 11 bases, with 18 bases between them. The whole variable domain, remainder taken from reference TRBV7-2 and TRBJ2-5, is GAGVSQSPSNKVTEKGKDVELRCDPISGHTALYWYRQSLGQGLEFLIYFQGNSAPDKSGLPSDRFSAERTGGSVSTLTIQRTQQEDSAVYLCASSLLGYNEQYFGPGTRLLVL.

The chain is built from TRBV3-1 and TRBJ2-5, with D perhaps TRBD2 (5 bases). This CDR3 is 12 amino acids long. Germline CDR1 and CDR2: LGHDT and YNNKEL (reference sequence). The V gene lost 1 base and the J gene lost 11 bases, with 11 bases spanning the gap. CDR3 nucleotides: TGTGCCAGCAGCCAAGTTGTGTGGGAGCAGTACTTC. Translating it yields CASSQVVWEQYF.

This clonotype was found once. This chain connects TRBV20-1 to TRBJ2-4; D unclear. The J call may be in error: the DNA end matches TRBJ2-7 better. There are 13 residues in the CDR3. Per the germline V gene, CDR1 is DFQATT and CDR2 is SNEGSKA (reference sequence). The DNA for the CDR3 is TGCAGTGCTAGAGGGCCCCTTGACTACGAGCAGTACTTC. Amino acid sequence: CSARGPLDYEQYF.

The CDR3 region has the DNA TGTGCCAGCAGTGAATCTTGGACAGGGTCCCACGAGCAGTACTTC. Translated, it gives CASSESWTGSHEQYF. V usage is TRBV25-1 and J usage is TRBJ2-7; 8 nucleotides line up with TRBD1. Germline V gene lookup returns CDR1 MGHDK and CDR2 SYGVNS. CDR3 size: 15 residues. V lost 1 base and J lost 5; bases outside the gene matches: 7.

Of note for this clonotype: A junction end diverges from the germline sequence, so it may reflect a read error. The J gene is TRBJ1-1, the V gene TRBV12-3 or TRBV12-4, with no clear D. CDR3 length: 14 amino acids. CDR3 nucleotide sequence: TGTGCCAGCAGTCTAACGGAGATGAACACTGGAGCTTTCTTT. Translation: CASSLTEMNTGAFF.

CDR3 nucleotides: TGTGCCAGCAGCGACGGGCGTTCAGATACGCAGTATTTT. Translation: CASSDGRSDTQYF. The V call is TRBV9, the J call TRBJ2-3; D call uncertain. The CDR3 covers 13 residues. Between the trimmed V and J ends, which lost 3 bases and 4 bases, there was a span of 9 bases. The germline V gene has CDR1 SGDLS and CDR2 YYNGEE.

This clonotype came up a few times. The chain combines TRBV6-6 with TRBJ2-2; no reliable D call. CDR1 MNHNY and CDR2 SVGAGI come from the germline V gene (reference sequence). V lost 3 bases, J lost 6 bases, and 5 bases lay in between. CDR3 size: 12 residues. The CDR3 DNA reads as TGTGCCAGCAGTTATTTGGCCGGGGAGCTGTTTTTT. This codes for CASSYLAGELFF.

This clonotype was detected many times. This chain links TRBV20-1 with TRBJ2-1, with 7 bases lining up with TRBD2. The CDR3 length is 20 residues. Looked up from germline, CDR1 is DFQATT and CDR2 is SNEGSKA (reference sequence). V was clipped by 1 base and J by 0 bases; unmatched bases: 18. The CDR3 is CSARVYRRASGSYSYNEQFF. The CDR3 bases are TGCAGTGCTAGAGTATACCGACGGGCTAGCGGCTCGTACTCCTACAATGAGCAGTTCTTC.

This chain connects TRBV28 to TRBJ2-3; 12 nucleotides align to TRBD2. This CDR3 comprises 16 residues. The ends lost 5 bases at V and 11 bases at J; junction bases unmatched: 14. Per germline, CDR1 MDHEN and CDR2 SYDVKM. The CDR3 sequence is CASSLSASGRAWEQYF. CDR3 bases: TGTGCCAGCAGTCTCTCGGCTAGCGGGAGGGCCTGGGAGCAGTATTTT.

There are a few counts of this clonotype. The chain joins TRBV20-1 to TRBJ2-1, with TRBD1 as a possible D gene (5 bases). CDR3 length: 12 amino acids. The ends were cut back, 2 bases at V and 6 bases at J, with 8 bases in the middle. Germline assignment: CDR1 DFQATT and CDR2 SNEGSKA (reference sequence). CDR3 residues: CSARRGPNEQFF. In DNA form, the CDR3 reads TGCAGTGCTAGAAGGGGTCCCAATGAGCAGTTCTTC.

Only a few counts were recorded for this clonotype. V gene TRBV12-3 or TRBV12-4 combines with J gene TRBJ2-5; TRBD2 aligns across 8 bases. The DNA end favors TRBJ2-7, so the J call may be wrong. The length of the CDR3 is 15 residues. The CDR3 protein is CASSLGGTSNYEQYF. The CDR3 nucleotides are TGTGCCAGCAGTTTAGGGGGGACTAGTAACTACGAGCAGTACTTC.

CDR3 sequence reads: CATIYGVRGGQFF. CDR3 bases: TGTGCCACCATCTATGGGGTTCGCGGGGGGCAGTTCTTC. V is TRBV12-1 and J is TRBJ2-1; TRBD1 is the table's D call and was not checked against the DNA. TRBV12-1 is flagged as a pseudogene. The CDR3 runs 13 residues.

This clonotype was observed a handful of times. The chain couples TRBV28 to TRBJ1-2, with 8 positions matching TRBD1. This CDR3 is 15 amino acids long. Germline V lookup: CDR1 MDHEN, CDR2 SYDVKM. After removal of 5 bases from V and 8 bases from J, the junction contained 13 bases not matched to a gene. This CDR3 is CASSAQTRGRGGYTF. CDR3 nucleotide sequence: TGTGCCAGCAGTGCCCAAACCAGGGGGCGCGGAGGCTACACCTTC.

The J gene is TRBJ1-4, the V gene TRBV29-1; no reliable D call. V dropped 4 bases and J dropped 0 bases, with 6 bases sitting between them. Germline V lookup: CDR1 SQVTM, CDR2 ANQGSEA. This CDR3 has 13 amino acids. The CDR3, as DNA: TGCAGCGTTGTAGGGACAACTAATGAAAAACTGTTTTTT. Translation gives CSVVGTTNEKLFF.

The genes are TRBV6-1 and TRBJ1-4; no firm D call. The germline V gene encodes CDR1 MNHNS and CDR2 SASEGT. Trimming shortened V by 2 bases and J by 10 bases, and 14 bases separated the two germline ends. This CDR3 has 14 residues. DNA for the CDR3: TGTGCCAGCAGTGAAACGGAGTACCAGGCAAAACTGTTTTTT. Its protein is CASSETEYQAKLFF.

This clonotype has a single count. The chain carries TRBV7-2 and TRBJ1-5; 7 nucleotides line up with TRBD1. The V and J ends lost 5 bases and 4 bases, in that order; junction bases with no gene match: 8. This CDR3 comprises 15 residues. The germline CDR1 and CDR2 sequences are SGHTA and FQGNSA. Here the CDR3 reads CASSRDSLGNQPQHF. CDR3 DNA: TGTGCCAGCAGCCGGGACAGCCTGGGAAATCAGCCCCAGCATTTT.

V usage is TRBV20-1 and J usage is TRBJ2-7; TRBD2 matches 9 bases. The CDR3 is made up of 19 amino acids. Losses at the gene ends were 0 bases for V and 4 bases for J; bases not matched to a gene: 19. CDR1 is DFQATT and CDR2 is SNEGSKA in the germline V gene (reference sequence). In nucleotides, the CDR3 is TGCAGTGCTAGAGACCGGCCCACAACTCGGACTAGCGTACTATACGAGCAGTACTTC. This codes for CSARDRPTTRTSVLYEQYF.

This clonotype has only a few counts. The chain couples TRBV7-2 to TRBJ2-4; D remains ambiguous. CDR1 is SGHTA, CDR2 FQGNSA, per germline. V was pared by 1 base and J by 13 bases, with 20 bases between. The CDR3 runs 15 residues. CDR3 DNA sequence: TGTGCCAGCAGCTTAGGGGGAATGGTGCGACTCGCGCAGTACTTC. Protein product: CASSLGGMVRLAQYF.

In its sample, this clonotype was seen a few times. This sequence joins TRBV29-1 and TRBJ1-6, with 8 bases identical to TRBD1. This CDR3 has 12 residues. V trimming: 4 bases; J trimming: 9 bases; junction bases outside the gene matches: 2. Germline V gene sequence: CDR1 SQVTM, CDR2 ANQGSEA. The CDR3 protein is CSVADRGSPLHF. CDR3 DNA sequence: TGCAGCGTTGCCGACAGGGGTTCACCCCTCCACTTT. The variable domain in full, completed from reference TRBV29-1 and TRBJ1-6, reads SAVISQKPSRDICQRGTSLTIQCQVDSQVTMMFWYRQQPGQSLTLIATANQGSEATYESGFVIDKFPISRPNLTFSTLTVSNMSPEDSSIYLCSVADRGSPLHFGNGTRLTVT.